This T cell receptor beta chain was obtained from a study of blood T cell repertoires in COVID-19. Overall study context: Samples came from the United States, Italy and Spain, spanning acute and convalescent COVID-19. PBMCs, B-cell-depleted T cells, or T cells provided the cDNA or gDNA that made up the material.

With 5 bases removed from V and 2 bases from J, the gap between germline ends came to 12 bases. The CDR3 covers 15 residues. Germline values: CDR1 MDHEN, CDR2 SYDVKM. In the authors' methods: Estimated nucleated cell counts came from reference gene primer amplification. Using immunoSEQ multiplex PCR, the repertoire was profiled, and TCRdb retains in-frame clones only, with some absent. V, J and clone size are taken as reported in that table, and D and trimming were inferred from the DNA itself. The table lists 100,000 to 150,000 clones, over 60% of them singletons. The receptor's source is a man aged 40-55 years with active or convalescent COVID-19. The chain carries TRBV28 and TRBJ2-2, with a possible D match to TRBD2 (6 bases). The specimen sequenced was peripheral blood. The CDR3 DNA follows: TGTGCCAGCAGTCGAGGGGACTTTAACACCGGGGAGCTGTTTTTT. This gives the protein CASSRGDFNTGELFF.